This T cell receptor (beta chain) was identified during a study of cytomegalovirus exposure and HLA in healthy donors. V lost 4 bases and J lost 3, with 4 bases in between. Germline CDR1 is LNHDA and CDR2 is SQIVND (reference sequence). This CDR3 comprises 11 residues. Study-wide results and limits: Sequencing likely generated an artifact that appeared as a cluster of highly shared sequence variants.

PCR used 60 Vbeta primers and 13 Jbeta primers. Profiling relied on immunoSEQ multiplex PCR, and the TCRdb table lists in-frame clones only, not all of them. This table has some 140,000 clones, around 80% appearing once. Comment on this clone: Its antigen remains unidentified.

The sequenced material came from PBMCs. The clonotype comes from a woman between 50 and 59 years old in good health and CMV-seropositive. The genes are TRBV19 and TRBJ2-7; no firm D call. The CDR3 DNA follows: TGTGCCAGTAGTAACGGCTACGAGCAGTACTTC. Its translation is CASSNGYEQYF.